This note documents a single TCR beta chain sequence. Its antigen is not identified. The entry originates in a study of post-analysis software for immune sequencing data. Incorporated into the TCR beta cDNA libraries were unique molecular identifiers, which served to reduce PCR and sequencing biases. TCRdb re-analysed the PCR reads in MiXCR, keeping a single row per CDR3 protein. The sample contains more than 450,000 distinct CDR3 sequences, 30% to 40% of which appear only once. The CDR3 totals 16 residues. With 11 bases clipped from V and 0 bases from J, the junction kept 10 bases outside the gene matches. In germline, CDR1 is ENHRY, CDR2 SYGVKD. General observations from the study: Four or five TRBV segments were more frequent in patients than controls; TRBV5-6, TRBV5-1 and TRBV20-1 belonged to this group.

The specimen was blood. This receptor was obtained from a girl aged 2 to 17 with multiple sclerosis. This chain links TRBV10-3 with TRBJ2-3, with 11 positions matching TRBD1. The CDR3 protein is CAWGQGDSSSTDTQYF. The CDR3 nucleotides read TGTGCCTGGGGACAGGGGGATTCGTCAAGCACAGATACGCAGTATTTT.